These T cell receptor beta chains were read from a single sample in a study of blood T cell repertoires in COVID-19. Here immunoSEQ multiplex PCR was the method, and the copy in TCRdb shows in-frame clones only, minus some. The repertoire holds some 390,000 clones, 80% to 90% seen once, with 0.95% to 1.3% in the top ten. The sequencing sample was made of PBMCs or T cells enriched from blood (not recorded which). These receptors were collected from a man between 25 and 39 years old who had recovered from COVID-19. The conserved cysteine and the conserved F or W are not part of the CDR3 here.

j_call: TRBJ2-7; v_call: TRBV11-2; cdr3_aa: ASSLGLADGYEQY
j_call: TRBJ2-6; v_call: TRBV2; cdr3_aa: ASSEVGFGANVLT
j_call: TRBJ2-1; v_call: TRBV7-9; cdr3_aa: ASSIDSYNEQF
j_call: TRBJ2-5; v_call: TRBV28; cdr3_aa: ASSLRSFNKETQY
j_call: TRBJ1-4; v_call: TRBV18; cdr3_aa: ASSPGDRGGKLF
j_call: TRBJ2-1; v_call: TRBV11-2; cdr3_aa: ASSYKRETYNEQF
j_call: TRBJ1-2; v_call: TRBV12-3/TRBV12-4; cdr3_aa: ASSATRSGYT
j_call: TRBJ1-2; v_call: TRBV7-2; cdr3_aa: ASSLGVRGLS
j_call: TRBJ2-7; v_call: TRBV3-1/TRBV3-2; cdr3_aa: ASSLQEGASEQY
j_call: TRBJ2-1; v_call: TRBV3-1/TRBV3-2; cdr3_aa: ASSQGLAGDGNEQF
j_call: TRBJ2-7; v_call: TRBV12-5; cdr3_aa: ASGITRDFYEQY
j_call: TRBJ2-7; v_call: TRBV10-3; cdr3_aa: AITSSGRVGAEQY
j_call: TRBJ1-3; v_call: TRBV28; cdr3_aa: ASSSAGTGGGNTIY
j_call: TRBJ2-2; v_call: TRBV7-9; cdr3_aa: ASSPSGAGITGELF
j_call: TRBJ2-7; v_call: TRBV28; cdr3_aa: ASSSVGEPLYEQY
j_call: TRBJ1-5; v_call: TRBV6-5; cdr3_aa: ASSWRQNNQPQH
j_call: TRBJ2-1; v_call: TRBV14; cdr3_aa: ASSHQRGSISYNEQF